This T cell receptor (beta chain) was captured in a study of T cell responses to AZD1222 COVID-19 vaccine. Study-wide results and limits: At study baseline, merely five or six AZD1222 recipients were seropositive.

TCRdb keeps only in-frame clones here, not all; method: immunoSEQ multiplex PCR. The sample shows 95,000 to 150,000 clones, about 89% of them seen only once. Note on this clone: Its antigen is undetermined.

This CDR3 is built from 14 residues. The V end lost 6 bases, the J end lost 0 bases, and 9 bases lay between the germline ends. Germline lookup yields CDR1 MNHEY and CDR2 SVGAGI. The source material was peripheral blood, sampled on day 0 of AZD1222 vaccination. The TCR was taken from an adult in good health. The chain combines TRBV6-5 with TRBJ2-4, with unresolved D. CDR3 in DNA: TGTGCCAGCAGATCGGGCGGAGCCAAAAACATTCAGTACTTC. Translating it yields CASRSGGAKNIQYF.